This TCR beta chain was observed in a study of shared T cell receptors in the human thymus. Measured with immunoSEQ multiplex PCR; TCRdb has only the in-frame clones, and not every one. The table lists some 760,000 clones, 80% to 90% of them singletons. Per the germline V gene, CDR1 is SGHRS and CDR2 is YFSETQ. The CDR3 consists of 15 residues. With V trimmed by 4 bases and J by 4 bases, 6 bases remained unmatched. The sample was also reused in another study, on human thymus T cells. That investigation notes: Resections removed during corrective heart surgery provided the thymus tissue used. There were highly overlapping thymic repertoires among unrelated individuals, as related research reported.

Sequencing was carried out using thymocytes. This clonotype originated in a girl in the first two years of life with a congenital heart defect. The chain recombines TRBV5-1 with TRBJ2-1; 9 bases line up with TRBD2. The CDR3 loop reads CASSHWTSDYNEQFF. The CDR3 nucleotides read TGCGCCAGCAGCCATTGGACTAGCGATTACAATGAGCAGTTCTTC.